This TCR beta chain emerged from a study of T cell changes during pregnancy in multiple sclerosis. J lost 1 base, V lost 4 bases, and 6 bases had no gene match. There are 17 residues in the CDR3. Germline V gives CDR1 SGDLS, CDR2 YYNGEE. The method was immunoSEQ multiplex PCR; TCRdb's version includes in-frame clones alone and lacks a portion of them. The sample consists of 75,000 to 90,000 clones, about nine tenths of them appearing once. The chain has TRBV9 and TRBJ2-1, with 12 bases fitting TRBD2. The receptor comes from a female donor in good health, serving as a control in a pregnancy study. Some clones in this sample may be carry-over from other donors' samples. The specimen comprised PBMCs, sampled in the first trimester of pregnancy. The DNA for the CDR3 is TGTGCCAGCAGCTCACGGACTAGCGGGGAGTCCTACAATGAGCAGTTCTTC. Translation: CASSSRTSGESYNEQFF.